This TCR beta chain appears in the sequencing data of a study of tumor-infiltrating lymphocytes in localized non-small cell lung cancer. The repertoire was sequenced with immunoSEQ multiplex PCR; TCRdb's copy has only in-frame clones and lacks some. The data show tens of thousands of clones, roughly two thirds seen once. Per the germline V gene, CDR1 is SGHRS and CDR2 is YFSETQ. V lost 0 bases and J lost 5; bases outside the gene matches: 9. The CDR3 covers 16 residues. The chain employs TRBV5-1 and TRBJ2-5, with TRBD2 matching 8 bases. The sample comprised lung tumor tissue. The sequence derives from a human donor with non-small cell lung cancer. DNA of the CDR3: TGCGCCAGCAGCTTGGGGGGAGCGGGAGAGTGGGAGACCCAGTACTTC. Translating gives CASSLGGAGEWETQYF.